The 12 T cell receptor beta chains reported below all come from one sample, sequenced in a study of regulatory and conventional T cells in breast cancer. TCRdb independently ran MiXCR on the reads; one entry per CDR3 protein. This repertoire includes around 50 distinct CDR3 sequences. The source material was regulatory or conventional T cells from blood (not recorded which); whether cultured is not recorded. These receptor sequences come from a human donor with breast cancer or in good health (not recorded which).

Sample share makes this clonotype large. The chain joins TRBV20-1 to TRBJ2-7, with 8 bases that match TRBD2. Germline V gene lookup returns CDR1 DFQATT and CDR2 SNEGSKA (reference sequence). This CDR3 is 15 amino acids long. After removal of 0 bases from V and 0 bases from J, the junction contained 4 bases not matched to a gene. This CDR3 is CSARDPSGSSYEQYF. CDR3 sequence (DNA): TGCAGTGCTAGAGATCCGAGCGGGAGCTCCTACGAGCAGTACTTC.

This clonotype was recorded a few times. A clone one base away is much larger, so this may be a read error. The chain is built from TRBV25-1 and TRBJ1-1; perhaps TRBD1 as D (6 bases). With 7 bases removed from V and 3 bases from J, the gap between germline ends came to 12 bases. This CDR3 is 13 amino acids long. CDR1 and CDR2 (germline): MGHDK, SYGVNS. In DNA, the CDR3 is TGTGCCAGCAACCCACGGGGGCACACTGAAGCTTTCTTT. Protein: CASNPRGHTEAFF.

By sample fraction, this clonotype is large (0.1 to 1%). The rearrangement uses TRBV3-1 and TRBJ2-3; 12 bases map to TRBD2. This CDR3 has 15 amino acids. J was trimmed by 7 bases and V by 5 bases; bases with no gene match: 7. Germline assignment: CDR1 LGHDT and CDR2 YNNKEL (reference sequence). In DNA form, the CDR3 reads TGTGCCAGCAGCTACACTAGCGGGGGGAGTAATACGCAGTATTTT. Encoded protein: CASSYTSGGSNTQYF.

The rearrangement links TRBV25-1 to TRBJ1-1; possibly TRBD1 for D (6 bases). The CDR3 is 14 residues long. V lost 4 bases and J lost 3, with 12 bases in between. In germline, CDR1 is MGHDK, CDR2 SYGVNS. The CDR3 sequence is CASSGGGPHTEAFF. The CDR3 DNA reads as TGTGCCAGCAGTGGCGGGGGCCCACACACTGAAGCTTTCTTT.

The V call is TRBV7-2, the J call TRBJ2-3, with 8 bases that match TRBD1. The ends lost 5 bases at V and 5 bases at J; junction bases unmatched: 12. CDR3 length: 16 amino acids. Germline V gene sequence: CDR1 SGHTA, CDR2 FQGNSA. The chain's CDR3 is CASSPRRQGKGDTQYF. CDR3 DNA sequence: TGTGCCAGCAGCCCCCGCCGACAGGGGAAAGGAGATACGCAGTATTTT.

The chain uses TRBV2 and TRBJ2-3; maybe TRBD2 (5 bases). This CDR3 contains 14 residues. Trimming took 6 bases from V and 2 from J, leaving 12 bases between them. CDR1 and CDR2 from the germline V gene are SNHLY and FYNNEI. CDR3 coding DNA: TGTGCCAGCAGCCCCACTAGATCCACAGATACGCAGTATTTT. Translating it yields CASSPTRSTDTQYF.

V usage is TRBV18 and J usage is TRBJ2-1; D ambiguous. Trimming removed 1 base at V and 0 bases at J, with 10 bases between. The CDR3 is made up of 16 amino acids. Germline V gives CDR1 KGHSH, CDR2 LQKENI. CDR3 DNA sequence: TGTGCCAGCTCACCACTGGGTGGGAACTCCTACAATGAGCAGTTCTTC. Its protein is CASSPLGGNSYNEQFF.

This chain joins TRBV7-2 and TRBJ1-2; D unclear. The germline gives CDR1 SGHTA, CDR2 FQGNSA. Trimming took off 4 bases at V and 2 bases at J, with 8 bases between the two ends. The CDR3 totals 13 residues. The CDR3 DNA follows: TGTGCCAGCAGCTCGGGCGTAAACTATGGCTACACCTTC. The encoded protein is CASSSGVNYGYTF.

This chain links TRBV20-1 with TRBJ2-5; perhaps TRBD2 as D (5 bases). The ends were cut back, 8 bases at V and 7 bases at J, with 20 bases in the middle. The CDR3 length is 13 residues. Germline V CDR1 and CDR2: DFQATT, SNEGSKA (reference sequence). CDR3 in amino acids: CSTGKERRGTQYF. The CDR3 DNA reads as TGCAGTACTGGAAAAGAGCGGAGAGGGACCCAGTACTTC.

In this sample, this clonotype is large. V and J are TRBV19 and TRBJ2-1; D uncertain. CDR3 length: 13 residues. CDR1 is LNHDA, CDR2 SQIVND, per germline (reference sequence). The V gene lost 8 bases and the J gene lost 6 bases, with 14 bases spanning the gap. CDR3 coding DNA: TGTGCCAGTCGTGGGCCTTCAGGCAATGAGCAGTTCTTC. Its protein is CASRGPSGNEQFF.

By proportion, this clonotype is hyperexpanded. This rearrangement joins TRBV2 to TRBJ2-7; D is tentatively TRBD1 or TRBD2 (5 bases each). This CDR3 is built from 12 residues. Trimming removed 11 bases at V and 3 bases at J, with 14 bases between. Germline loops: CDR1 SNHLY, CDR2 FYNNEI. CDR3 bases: TGTGCCGGGGGATCGGACCTCTACGAGCAGTACTTC. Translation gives CAGGSDLYEQYF.

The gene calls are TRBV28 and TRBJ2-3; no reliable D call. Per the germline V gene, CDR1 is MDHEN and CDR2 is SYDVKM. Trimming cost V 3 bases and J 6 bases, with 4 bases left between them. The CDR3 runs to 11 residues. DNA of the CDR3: TGTGCCAGCAGTTTTTATGATACGCAGTATTTT. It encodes CASSFYDTQYF.